A single sample is the source of the 19 T cell receptor beta chains below, sequenced in a study of blood T cells in healthy people across ages. PCR was performed a second time for about 6 to 12 cycles using a sample-barcoded 5' primer and a J-beta primer mix. TCRdb independently ran MiXCR on the 5' RACE reads; one entry per CDR3 protein. The repertoire holds 800,000 to 950,000 distinct CDR3 sequences, 48% seen once, with 13% in the top ten. The sample comprised blood. All receptors derive from a man aged 25-45 years in good health.

The V gene is TRBV11-2, the J gene TRBJ2-7; the D is unclear. This CDR3 is 15 amino acids long. Germline V gene lookup returns CDR1 SGHAT and CDR2 FQNNGV. V lost 2 bases, J lost 0 bases, and 11 bases lay in between. The CDR3 loop is CASSLNGKSSYEQYF. CDR3 coding DNA: TGTGCCAGCAGCTTAAACGGCAAGAGCTCCTACGAGCAGTACTTC.

This sequence joins TRBV9 and TRBJ2-7; TRBD1 matches at 8 bases. Trimming took 4 bases from V and 2 from J; bases not matched to a gene: 8. CDR3 length: 15 amino acids. Germline V gene sequence: CDR1 SGDLS, CDR2 YYNGEE. Written as DNA, the CDR3 is TGTGCCAGCAGCTCAAGGACAGGGCCCACCTACGAGCAGTACTTC. Translation: CASSSRTGPTYEQYF. The whole variable domain, filled in from reference TRBV9 and TRBJ2-7, reads DSGVTQTPKHLITATGQRVTLRCSPRSGDLSVYWYQQSLDQGLQFLIQYYNGEERAKGNILERFSAQQFPDLHSELNLSSLELGDSALYFCASSSRTGPTYEQYFGPGTRLTVT.

This clonotype has just one count. This chain links TRBV20-1 with TRBJ2-1; no definite D call. The DNA end favors TRBJ2-7, so the J call may be wrong. Germline V lookup: CDR1 DFQATT, CDR2 SNEGSKA (reference sequence). The CDR3 has 14 amino acids. The CDR3 sequence: CSASYQSSYNEQYF. The DNA for the CDR3 is TGCAGTGCTAGCTACCAAAGCTCCTACAATGAGCAGTACTTC.

This clonotype was seen a few times. The chain recombines TRBV4-3 with TRBJ1-1; D not certain. The CDR3 contains 15 residues. With 4 bases removed from V and 1 base from J, the gap between germline ends came to 13 bases. Germline V gives CDR1 LGHNA, CDR2 YSLEER. Here the CDR3 DNA reads TGCGCCAGCAGCCGCGAGCGTACAGCGAACACTGAAGCTTTCTTT. It encodes CASSRERTANTEAFF.

The chain has TRBV4-1 and TRBJ1-5; D is perhaps TRBD1 (5 bases). Trimming removed 0 bases at V and 0 bases at J, with 18 bases between. Germline V gives CDR1 MGHRA, CDR2 YSYEKL. This CDR3 contains 19 residues. The DNA of the CDR3 is TGCGCCAGCAGCCAAGATCATCTGGGTATGGGGCATAGCAATCAGCCCCAGCATTTT. This encodes CASSQDHLGMGHSNQPQHF.

This clonotype came up once. V and J are TRBV4-2 and TRBJ2-3; 15 nucleotides line up with TRBD2. The V segment lost 0 bases and the J segment 6 bases; nucleotides outside the gene matches: 1. The CDR3 extends over 16 amino acids. Germline CDR1 reads LGHNA; CDR2 reads YNFKEQ. This CDR3 is CASSQDGTSGGDTQYF. The CDR3 nucleotides are TGTGCCAGCAGCCAAGATGGGACTAGCGGGGGGGATACGCAGTATTTT.

The chain uses TRBV25-1 and TRBJ2-1; the D gene is possibly TRBD2 (5 bases). V lost 10 bases and J lost 3, with 13 bases in between. The CDR3 has 13 amino acids. CDR1 and CDR2 from the germline V gene are MGHDK and SYGVNS. DNA for the CDR3: TGTGCCACTGCGGAGGCCCACTACAATGAGCAGTTCTTC. This gives the protein CATAEAHYNEQFF.

This clonotype was detected a few times. The CDR3 spells CASSLLSQELQETQYF. In nucleotides, the CDR3 is TGTGCCAGCAGCTTACTCAGCCAGGAGCTACAAGAGACCCAGTACTTC. The V call is TRBV7-6, the J call TRBJ2-5; D call uncertain. Germline V gene lookup returns CDR1 SGHVS and CDR2 FNYEAQ. The CDR3 is made up of 16 amino acids. Trimming took off 2 bases at V and 2 bases at J, with 15 bases between the two ends.

The V and J genes are TRBV4-2 and TRBJ2-1; 7 positions match TRBD2. Germline V gene sequence: CDR1 LGHNA, CDR2 YNFKEQ. The junction had 4 bases not matched to a gene; V was cut back by 2 bases and J by 0 bases. The CDR3 spans 16 residues. The CDR3 sequence: CASSQRRGSSYNEQFF. The CDR3, as DNA: TGTGCCAGCAGCCAACGGCGGGGGAGCTCCTACAATGAGCAGTTCTTC.

CDR3 in DNA: TGTGCCACGGCAGGAGCGGGGGTCCCGATTAGCTCCTACAATGAGCAGTTCTTC. Encoded protein: CATAGAGVPISSYNEQFF. This sequence joins TRBV10-3 and TRBJ2-1; 8 bases map to TRBD2. The CDR3 totals 18 residues. V trimming: 10 bases; J trimming: 0 bases; junction bases outside the gene matches: 17. From germline, CDR1 is ENHRY and CDR2 SYGVKD.

This clonotype has just a few counts. This chain joins TRBV20-1 and TRBJ2-3, with D uncertain. Between the trimmed V and J ends, which lost 0 bases and 2 bases, there was a span of 6 bases. The germline CDR1 and CDR2 sequences are DFQATT and SNEGSKA (reference sequence). The CDR3 runs to 13 residues. CDR3 bases: TGCAGTGCTAGAGATGACCACACAGATACGCAGTATTTT. This sequence encodes CSARDDHTDTQYF.

The chain uses TRBV29-1 and TRBJ1-2; D is ambiguous. CDR3 length: 12 residues. V lost 4 bases and J lost 4, with 10 bases in between. From germline, CDR1 is SQVTM and CDR2 ANQGSEA. Here the CDR3 DNA reads TGCAGCGTTGTCGGTTGGCCCTATGGCTACACCTTC. This translates into CSVVGWPYGYTF.

This clonotype was detected a few times. The chain recombines TRBV29-1 with TRBJ2-1; no reliable D call. The CDR3 covers 14 residues. Germline CDR1 SQVTM, CDR2 ANQGSEA. Trimming took off 2 bases at V and 3 bases at J, with 11 bases between the two ends. Here the CDR3 DNA reads TGCAGCGTTGAAATTCCACCGGACTACAATGAGCAGTTCTTC. This sequence encodes CSVEIPPDYNEQFF.

This rearrangement joins TRBV10-3 to TRBJ2-2; the D gene could be TRBD1 or TRBD2 (5 bases each). The length of the CDR3 is 14 residues. With 6 bases removed from V and 5 bases from J, the gap between germline ends came to 13 bases. Germline V gives CDR1 ENHRY, CDR2 SYGVKD. Written as DNA, the CDR3 is TGTGCCATCAGAGGAAAAGGGACGACCGGGGAGCTGTTTTTT. Amino acid sequence: CAIRGKGTTGELFF.

The J gene is TRBJ2-1, the V gene TRBV4-3, with D unclear. V lost 0 bases and J lost 8, with 8 bases in between. CDR3 length equals 13 residues. CDR1 is LGHNA, CDR2 YSLEER, per germline. The CDR3 loop is CASSQDTWHEQFF. The CDR3 bases are TGCGCCAGCAGCCAAGATACCTGGCATGAGCAGTTCTTC.

The V gene is TRBV24-1, the J gene TRBJ2-5; D is undetermined. The CDR3 is made up of 11 amino acids. Germline V gene sequence: CDR1 KGHDR, CDR2 SFDVKD. V dropped 6 bases and J dropped 5 bases, with 6 bases sitting between them. The CDR3 protein is CATSSAETQYF. DNA for the CDR3: TGTGCCACCAGTAGTGCGGAGACCCAGTACTTC.

The chain employs TRBV7-2 and TRBJ2-7; D is uncertain. This CDR3 has 14 residues. Germline V lookup: CDR1 SGHTA, CDR2 FQGNSA. The V and J ends lost 1 base and 0 bases respectively, with 7 bases between them. The CDR3 sequence is CASSLENYSYEQYF. The CDR3 DNA sequence: TGTGCCAGCAGCTTAGAAAACTACTCCTACGAGCAGTACTTC. Together with reference TRBV7-2 and TRBJ2-7, the CDR3 gives the full variable domain: GAGVSQSPSNKVTEKGKDVELRCDPISGHTALYWYRQSLGQGLEFLIYFQGNSAPDKSGLPSDRFSAERTGGSVSTLTIQRTQQEDSAVYLCASSLENYSYEQYFGPGTRLTVT.

The V call is TRBV25-1, the J call TRBJ2-7; D is tentatively TRBD1 or TRBD2 (6 bases each). The germline V gene encodes CDR1 MGHDK and CDR2 SYGVNS. With 3 bases removed from V and 3 bases from J, the gap between germline ends came to 15 bases. The CDR3 is made up of 15 amino acids. CDR3 nucleotide sequence: TGTGCCAGCAGTGATGTCGGGGGCATCGGCTACGAGCAGTACTTC. This translates into CASSDVGGIGYEQYF.

The chain employs TRBV4-2 and TRBJ2-7; perhaps TRBD1 as D (6 bases). CDR3 length equals 15 residues. The V gene's germline CDR1 is LGHNA and CDR2 YNFKEQ. Trimming removed 0 bases at V and 4 bases at J, with 13 bases between. As DNA, the CDR3 is TGTGCCAGCAGCCAAGACCCAGGGGTTCTATACGAGCAGTACTTC. As protein: CASSQDPGVLYEQYF.